This T cell receptor beta chain comes out of a study of CD8 T cells in Susac syndrome. The wider study: Patients with Susac syndrome were therapy-naive, on corticosteroids, or on intravenous immunoglobulin alone at blood draw.

An amount of RNA that ranged from roughly 0.5 to 1 ug was reverse transcribed with random hexamers. By means of immunoSEQ multiplex PCR, TCR beta CDR3 spanning 54 Vbeta and 13 Jbeta underwent amplification. TCRdb re-analysed the immunoSEQ multiplex PCR reads in MiXCR, keeping a single row per CDR3 protein. The sample shows some 250,000 distinct CDR3 sequences, 95% to 97% of them seen only once. Study conclusions and caveats: When the CD4+ T cell repertoires of patients with Susac syndrome were examined, they did not show any clonal expansion.

A note on this clonotype: Its antigen is not known.

Per germline, CDR1 SGHNT and CDR2 YENEEA. The CDR3 is made up of 15 amino acids. With 2 bases removed from V and 3 bases from J, the gap between germline ends came to 8 bases. The specimen sequenced was CD4+ T cells from PBMCs. The V and J genes are TRBV11-3 and TRBJ2-6; D remains ambiguous. The clonotype originates from a human donor with Susac syndrome. For the CDR3, the DNA is TGTGCCAGCAGCTTAATGTATGGTGGGGCCAACGTCCTGACTTTC. It translates to CASSLMYGGANVLTF.